A selection of T cell receptor beta chains follows, all from one sample in a study of shared clonotypes between healthy human individuals. Using immunoSEQ multiplex PCR, the repertoire was profiled, and TCRdb retains in-frame clones only, with some absent. The sample records some 1.5 million clones, 96% being singletons. The specimen sequenced was naive CD4+ T cells sorted from blood. The receptors derive from a man aged 25 to 40 in good health. Both conserved end residues are part of each CDR3. D genes are given only for firm matches. Clone size appears in some rows only: once, few, many, or a class for an expanded clone.

v_call: TRBV10-3; j_call: TRBJ2-1; d_call: TRBD2; clone_size: NA; cdr3_aa: CAISESITGGPGNEQFF; cdr3_nt: TGTGCCATCAGTGAGTCGATCACGGGAGGGCCGGGGAATGAGCAGTTCTTC
v_call: TRBV4-3; j_call: TRBJ1-1; d_call: NA; clone_size: NA; cdr3_aa: CASSVVRHLNTEAFF; cdr3_nt: TGCGCCAGCAGCGTTGTAAGGCACCTGAACACTGAAGCTTTCTTT
v_call: TRBV7-9; j_call: TRBJ2-3; d_call: TRBD2; clone_size: NA; cdr3_aa: CASSQPAGNTQYF; cdr3_nt: TGTGCCAGCAGCCAGCCAGCGGGGAATACGCAGTATTTT
v_call: TRBV6-5; j_call: TRBJ2-7; d_call: NA; clone_size: NA; cdr3_aa: CASRGAGLYEQYF; cdr3_nt: TGTGCCAGCAGGGGGGCGGGACTCTACGAGCAGTACTTC
v_call: TRBV2; j_call: TRBJ2-2; d_call: NA; clone_size: NA; cdr3_aa: CASSDRTRELFF; cdr3_nt: TGTGCCAGCAGTGATCGGACACGGGAGCTGTTTTTT
v_call: TRBV10-3; j_call: TRBJ1-5; d_call: TRBD1; clone_size: NA; cdr3_aa: CAISRQGLDQPQHF; cdr3_nt: TGTGCCATCAGTAGACAGGGGCTAGATCAGCCCCAGCATTTT
v_call: TRBV7-9; j_call: TRBJ1-5; d_call: NA; clone_size: NA; cdr3_aa: CASSFMGEWNQPQHF; cdr3_nt: TGTGCCAGCAGCTTCATGGGAGAGTGGAATCAGCCCCAGCATTTT
v_call: TRBV18; j_call: TRBJ2-3; d_call: NA; clone_size: NA; cdr3_aa: CASSQRGRAQDTQYF; cdr3_nt: TGTGCCAGCTCGCAAAGGGGGAGGGCCCAAGATACGCAGTATTTT
v_call: TRBV28; j_call: TRBJ2-3; d_call: NA; clone_size: once; cdr3_aa: CASSPPRGSTDTQYF; cdr3_nt: TGTGCCAGCAGTCCCCCTAGGGGGAGCACAGATACGCAGTATTTT
v_call: TRBV28; j_call: TRBJ1-5; d_call: NA; clone_size: NA; cdr3_aa: CASSLLGSNQPQHF; cdr3_nt: TGTGCCAGCAGTTTATTGGGTAGCAATCAGCCCCAGCATTTT
v_call: TRBV5-1; j_call: TRBJ2-5; d_call: NA; clone_size: NA; cdr3_aa: CASSLAAEETQYF; cdr3_nt: TGCGCCAGCAGCTTGGCCGCTGAAGAGACCCAGTACTTC
v_call: TRBV18; j_call: TRBJ2-1; d_call: TRBD2; clone_size: NA; cdr3_aa: CASSPPSGSQIVNEQFF; cdr3_nt: TGTGCCAGCTCACCACCTAGCGGGTCCCAGATCGTCAATGAGCAGTTCTTC
v_call: TRBV2; j_call: TRBJ2-7; d_call: NA; clone_size: NA; cdr3_aa: CASRDTGVYEQYF; cdr3_nt: TGTGCCAGCAGGGACACAGGAGTGTACGAGCAGTACTTC
v_call: TRBV6-6; j_call: TRBJ2-2; d_call: TRBD1; clone_size: NA; cdr3_aa: CASSYDRGYTGELFF; cdr3_nt: TGTGCCAGCAGTTACGACAGGGGCTACACCGGGGAGCTGTTTTTT
v_call: TRBV2; j_call: TRBJ2-1; d_call: NA; clone_size: NA; cdr3_aa: CASSEALRGRGEFF; cdr3_nt: TGTGCCAGCAGTGAAGCGCTTCGGGGCAGGGGGGAGTTCTTC
v_call: TRBV28; j_call: TRBJ2-1; d_call: TRBD1; clone_size: NA; cdr3_aa: CASRPGTVAYNEQFF; cdr3_nt: TGTGCCAGCAGGCCCGGGACAGTGGCCTACAATGAGCAGTTCTTC
v_call: TRBV9; j_call: TRBJ2-7; d_call: NA; clone_size: NA; cdr3_aa: CASSKTGTSYEQYF; cdr3_nt: TGTGCCAGCAGCAAGACTGGCACCTCCTACGAGCAGTACTTC
v_call: TRBV11-2; j_call: TRBJ2-6; d_call: NA; clone_size: NA; cdr3_aa: CASSFSNLAGANVLTF; cdr3_nt: TGTGCCAGCAGCTTTAGTAACCTCGCTGGGGCCAACGTCCTGACTTTC
v_call: TRBV28; j_call: TRBJ2-7; d_call: TRBD1; clone_size: NA; cdr3_aa: CASSFQGALSYEQYF; cdr3_nt: TGTGCCAGCAGTTTTCAGGGGGCCCTCTCCTACGAGCAGTACTTC
v_call: TRBV5-1; j_call: TRBJ1-2; d_call: NA; clone_size: once; cdr3_aa: CASSLGDTDYGYTF; cdr3_nt: TGCGCCAGCAGCTTGGGGGACACCGACTATGGCTACACCTTC
v_call: TRBV29-1; j_call: TRBJ1-4; d_call: NA; clone_size: NA; cdr3_aa: CSGLRGGNEKLFF; cdr3_nt: TGCAGCGGGCTAAGGGGGGGAAATGAAAAACTGTTTTTT
v_call: TRBV29-1; j_call: TRBJ2-1; d_call: TRBD2; clone_size: once; cdr3_aa: CSVREGFDEQFF; cdr3_nt: TGCAGCGTCAGGGAGGGATTCGATGAGCAGTTCTTC
v_call: TRBV19; j_call: TRBJ2-7; d_call: NA; clone_size: NA; cdr3_aa: CASSTPGSPTYEQYF; cdr3_nt: TGTGCCAGTAGTACACCAGGGTCGCCTACCTACGAGCAGTACTTC
v_call: TRBV14; j_call: TRBJ2-3; d_call: NA; clone_size: NA; cdr3_aa: CASSQGDRSTDTQYF; cdr3_nt: TGTGCCAGCAGCCAAGGGGATAGATCCACAGATACGCAGTATTTT
v_call: TRBV7-9; j_call: TRBJ2-3; d_call: NA; clone_size: NA; cdr3_aa: CASSSKGFTDTQYF; cdr3_nt: TGTGCCAGCAGCAGTAAGGGCTTCACAGATACGCAGTATTTT
v_call: TRBV18; j_call: TRBJ2-7; d_call: NA; clone_size: NA; cdr3_aa: CASSRGPTYEQYF; cdr3_nt: TGTGCCAGCTCACGGGGACCGACGTACGAGCAGTACTTC
v_call: TRBV15; j_call: TRBJ1-2; d_call: NA; clone_size: NA; cdr3_aa: CATSRETRGGFYGYTF; cdr3_nt: TGTGCCACCAGCAGAGAAACGCGGGGAGGATTCTATGGCTACACCTTC
v_call: TRBV10-1; j_call: TRBJ1-3; d_call: NA; clone_size: NA; cdr3_aa: CASSDWVPGNTIYF; cdr3_nt: TGCGCCAGCAGTGACTGGGTACCCGGAAACACCATATATTTT
v_call: TRBV25-1; j_call: TRBJ2-6; d_call: NA; clone_size: once; cdr3_aa: CASSGYFGPGANVLTF; cdr3_nt: TGTGCCAGCAGTGGGTACTTTGGACCTGGGGCCAACGTCCTGACTTTC
v_call: TRBV7-2; j_call: TRBJ2-5; d_call: TRBD2; clone_size: NA; cdr3_aa: CASSLHLAGGQETQYF; cdr3_nt: TGTGCCAGCAGCTTACATCTAGCGGGAGGGCAAGAGACCCAGTACTTC
v_call: TRBV7-3; j_call: TRBJ2-2; d_call: TRBD1; clone_size: NA; cdr3_aa: CASSPDRGDRELFF; cdr3_nt: TGTGCCAGCAGCCCGGACAGGGGTGACCGGGAGCTGTTTTTT
v_call: TRBV27; j_call: TRBJ2-3; d_call: NA; clone_size: NA; cdr3_aa: CASSLIGLPGTDTQYF; cdr3_nt: TGTGCCAGCAGTTTAATAGGGCTACCCGGCACAGATACGCAGTATTTT
v_call: TRBV28; j_call: TRBJ1-2; d_call: NA; clone_size: NA; cdr3_aa: CASSFDSIYGYTF; cdr3_nt: TGTGCCAGCAGTTTTGACTCTATCTATGGCTACACCTTC
v_call: TRBV10-1; j_call: TRBJ2-2; d_call: NA; clone_size: NA; cdr3_aa: CASSESGGTGELFF; cdr3_nt: TGCGCCAGCAGTGAGTCTGGGGGCACCGGGGAGCTGTTTTTT
v_call: TRBV5-4; j_call: TRBJ2-3; d_call: NA; clone_size: NA; cdr3_aa: CASSLPGGVTDTQYF; cdr3_nt: TGTGCCAGCAGCTTGCCAGGGGGGGTCACAGATACGCAGTATTTT
v_call: TRBV15; j_call: TRBJ2-5; d_call: NA; clone_size: NA; cdr3_aa: CATSRTGNQETQYF; cdr3_nt: TGTGCCACCAGCAGGACTGGGAACCAAGAGACCCAGTACTTC
v_call: TRBV30; j_call: TRBJ2-7; d_call: NA; clone_size: NA; cdr3_aa: CAWSRVGEQYF; cdr3_nt: TGTGCCTGGAGTCGGGTGGGAGAGCAGTACTTC
v_call: TRBV5-4; j_call: TRBJ2-1; d_call: TRBD2; clone_size: NA; cdr3_aa: CASSLAKRLAGGNEQFF; cdr3_nt: TGTGCCAGCAGCTTGGCCAAACGGCTAGCGGGAGGTAATGAGCAGTTCTTC
v_call: TRBV6-5; j_call: TRBJ2-1; d_call: NA; clone_size: NA; cdr3_aa: CASSSSLGQFF; cdr3_nt: TGTGCCAGCAGTTCGTCGCTGGGGCAGTTCTTC
v_call: TRBV2; j_call: TRBJ2-5; d_call: TRBD2; clone_size: NA; cdr3_aa: CASTGTIALHQETQYF; cdr3_nt: TGTGCCAGCACCGGGACTATCGCTCTTCACCAAGAGACCCAGTACTTC
v_call: TRBV2; j_call: TRBJ1-5; d_call: TRBD1; clone_size: NA; cdr3_aa: CASTSRLGQGARQPQHF; cdr3_nt: TGTGCCAGCACCTCGAGGTTGGGACAGGGGGCCCGTCAGCCCCAGCATTTT
v_call: TRBV7-9; j_call: TRBJ1-5; d_call: NA; clone_size: NA; cdr3_aa: CASSSWTDESNQPQHF; cdr3_nt: TGTGCCAGCAGCTCCTGGACAGACGAGAGCAATCAGCCCCAGCATTTT
v_call: TRBV5-1; j_call: TRBJ1-2; d_call: NA; clone_size: NA; cdr3_aa: CASSLISGSPGYTF; cdr3_nt: TGCGCCAGCAGCTTGATCTCTGGTTCCCCCGGCTACACCTTC
v_call: TRBV9; j_call: TRBJ1-4; d_call: NA; clone_size: NA; cdr3_aa: CASSVDGRVGVTNEKLFF; cdr3_nt: TGTGCCAGCAGCGTAGACGGGCGGGTAGGGGTAACTAATGAAAAACTGTTTTTT
v_call: TRBV5-1; j_call: TRBJ2-7; d_call: TRBD2; clone_size: NA; cdr3_aa: CASSLAVGTSGLTYEQYF; cdr3_nt: TGCGCCAGCAGCTTGGCCGTCGGGACTAGCGGCCTTACCTACGAGCAGTACTTC
v_call: TRBV18; j_call: TRBJ2-1; d_call: TRBD2; clone_size: NA; cdr3_aa: CASSPRLAGNEQFF; cdr3_nt: TGTGCCAGCTCACCACGGCTAGCGGGCAATGAGCAGTTCTTC
v_call: TRBV19; j_call: TRBJ2-7; d_call: TRBD2; clone_size: NA; cdr3_aa: CASSLVAGTSYEQYF; cdr3_nt: TGTGCCAGTAGTCTGGTAGCGGGGACCTCCTACGAGCAGTACTTC
v_call: TRBV5-1; j_call: TRBJ2-2; d_call: TRBD2; clone_size: few; cdr3_aa: CASSLKGLGPRNTGELFF; cdr3_nt: TGCGCCAGCAGCTTGAAGGGACTAGGGCCCCGTAACACCGGGGAGCTGTTTTTT
v_call: TRBV30; j_call: TRBJ2-3; d_call: NA; clone_size: NA; cdr3_aa: CAWRWGTPDTQYF; cdr3_nt: TGTGCCTGGAGATGGGGGACCCCAGATACGCAGTATTTT
v_call: TRBV7-8; j_call: TRBJ1-5; d_call: NA; clone_size: NA; cdr3_aa: CASSLGRVSNQPQHF; cdr3_nt: TGTGCCAGCAGCTTAGGGCGGGTTAGCAATCAGCCCCAGCATTTT
v_call: TRBV30; j_call: TRBJ2-2; d_call: NA; clone_size: few; cdr3_aa: CAWSVVGELFF; cdr3_nt: TGTGCCTGGAGTGTAGTCGGGGAGCTGTTTTTT
v_call: TRBV29-1; j_call: TRBJ2-2; d_call: NA; clone_size: NA; cdr3_aa: CSVAALSNTGELFF; cdr3_nt: TGCAGCGTTGCGGCGCTTTCGAACACCGGGGAGCTGTTTTTT
v_call: TRBV5-6; j_call: TRBJ2-7; d_call: NA; clone_size: NA; cdr3_aa: CASSLGPNYEQYF; cdr3_nt: TGTGCCAGCAGCTTGGGGCCTAACTACGAGCAGTACTTC
v_call: TRBV19; j_call: TRBJ1-1; d_call: NA; clone_size: NA; cdr3_aa: CASSIRGPNTEAFF; cdr3_nt: TGTGCCAGTAGTATAAGGGGACCTAACACTGAAGCTTTCTTT